A single sample is the source of the 28 T cell receptor beta chains below, sequenced in a study of kidney transplant recipient with SARS-CoV-2 infection. TCRdb re-derived calls from the reads in MiXCR, one entry per CDR3 protein. The sample gives 200,000 to 250,000 distinct CDR3 sequences, 29% of which show up once; more than 6.5% is in the top ten. Specimen: a blood sample, collected at baseline and between days 110 and 120 from a kidney transplant recipient. The receptors originated from a male patient younger than 45 who had COVID-19 and was a kidney transplant recipient. Some T cells may have originated in the graft donor.

V is TRBV30 and J is TRBJ2-2; D remains unclear. This CDR3 contains 11 residues. With 4 bases removed from V and 6 bases from J, the gap between germline ends came to 6 bases. The germline CDR1 and CDR2 sequences are GTSNPN and SVGIG (reference sequence). The CDR3 nucleotides are TGTGCCTGGAATCAAGCCGGGGAGCTGTTTTTT. It codes for CAWNQAGELFF. The whole variable domain, filled in from reference TRBV30 and TRBJ2-2, reads SQTIHQWPATLVQPVGSPLSLECTVEGTSNPNLYWYRQAAGRGLQLLFYSVGIGQISSEVPQNLSASRPQDRQFILSSKKLLLSDSGFYLCAWNQAGELFFGEGSRLTVL.

Of note for this clonotype: Being one base from a much bigger clone, this may be a read error. The V and J genes are TRBV9 and TRBJ2-7; D might be TRBD1 (6 bases). Trimming took 0 bases from V and 9 from J, leaving 16 bases between them. The CDR3 loop spans 14 amino acids. The germline CDR1 and CDR2 sequences are SGDLS and YYNGEE. CDR3: CASSVAGTTGGQYF. CDR3 nucleotide sequence: TGTGCCAGCAGCGTAGCCGGGACAACCGGCGGGCAGTACTTC.

A single count supports this clonotype. This sequence may be a read error, since a much larger clone differs from it by one base. Without the conserved terminal phenylalanine or tryptophan, this CDR3 likely stems from a read error. The CDR3 spells CSAVRQGHEQYL. DNA for the CDR3: TGCAGTGCCGTCAGGCAGGGACACGAGCAGTACCTC. The chain joins TRBV20-1 to TRBJ2-7, with D perhaps matching TRBD1 or TRBD2 (5 bases each). Germline CDR1 DFQATT, CDR2 SNEGSKA (reference sequence). V lost 6 bases to trimming and J lost 5 bases, with 14 bases between them. The CDR3 has 12 residues.

With regard to this clonotype: Just one base apart from a much larger clone, this may be a read error. This likely comes from a read error, as the CDR3 has no conserved phenylalanine or tryptophan at its end. Because the CDR3's place on the DNA is in doubt, the DNA is left out and the CDR3 is given as listed by TCRdb. This chain uses TRBV6-5 with TRBJ1-3. The CDR3 totals 11 residues, both ends included. Germline V gives CDR1 MNHEY, CDR2 SVGAGI. CDR3 amino acids: CASSYKGSNYS.

This clonotype has a count of ten or more. This CDR3 is CASSRGPRAEQYF. DNA of the CDR3: TGTGCCAGCAGCCGGGGACCTCGGGCCGAGCAGTACTTC. The V call is TRBV3-2, the J call TRBJ2-7; TRBD1 reflects the table's D call only, with no check against the DNA. TRBV3-2 is a pseudogene. The CDR3 sequence is 13 residues long.

In its sample, this clonotype was seen many times. The V and J genes are TRBV29-1 and TRBJ1-2, with D maybe TRBD1 (5 bases). The germline V gene has CDR1 SQVTM and CDR2 ANQGSEA. The length of the CDR3 is 13 residues. V lost 7 bases and J 6 bases, leaving 18 bases between the germline ends. Here the CDR3 DNA reads TGCAGCGATGGGACGGCCTTTTGGGATGGCTACACCTTC. Protein product: CSDGTAFWDGYTF.

With respect to this clonotype: A much larger clone differs from this one at a single base, so this may be a read error. The chain carries TRBV7-9 and TRBJ1-1; D is unclear. CDR3 length: 14 residues. Germline CDR1 SEHNR, CDR2 FQNEAQ (reference sequence). The CDR3 coding sequence is TGTGCCAGCAGCTTAGTAGAGGAGAACACTGAAACTTTCTTT. Translated: CASSLVEENTETFF.

Worth noting for this clonotype: Since a much larger clone is just one base distant, this may be a read error. This rearrangement joins TRBV18 to TRBJ1-1; D is uncertain. CDR3 length: 13 residues. Germline-derived CDR1 and CDR2 are KGHSH and LQKENI. In DNA form, the CDR3 reads TGTACCAGCTCACCATCGGCGAACACTGAAGCTTTCTTT. Translation: CTSSPSANTEAFF.

Comment on this clonotype: A clone one base away is much larger, so this may be a read error. The chain couples TRBV6-5 to TRBJ1-2, with D maybe TRBD1 (6 bases). CDR3 length: 14 amino acids. Trimming shortened V by 8 bases and J by 0 bases, and 13 bases separated the two germline ends. Germline CDR1 and CDR2: MNHEY and SVGAGI. Here the CDR3 DNA reads TGTGCCAGCGGTGGGGACACCCCTAACTATGGCTACACCTTC. Residues: CASGGDTPNYGYTF.

This clonotype was observed at least ten times. V and J are TRBV3-1 and TRBJ2-7, with no clear D. The end of the DNA is better explained by TRBJ2-5, so the J call may be wrong. CDR1 LGHDT and CDR2 YNNKEL come from the germline V gene (reference sequence). There are 17 residues in the CDR3. The CDR3 is CASSGATPISFSETQYF. In DNA form, the CDR3 reads TGTGCCAGCAGCGGAGCCACTCCCATTTCTTTCTCTGAGACCCAGTACTTC.

This sequence joins TRBV15 and TRBJ1-2; D is unresolved. Trimming cost V 4 bases and J 6 bases, with 24 bases left between them. Germline V gives CDR1 LNHNV, CDR2 YYDKDF (reference sequence). The CDR3 spans 17 residues. The CDR3 region is CATSKVERCGKTHGYTF. In DNA form, the CDR3 reads TGTGCCACCAGCAAGGTCGAAAGGTGTGGAAAGACCCATGGCTACACCTTC. Together with reference TRBV15 and TRBJ1-2, the CDR3 gives the full variable domain: DAMVIQNPRYQVTQFGKPVTLSCSQTLNHNVMYWYQQKSSQAPKLLFHYYDKDFNNEADTPDNFQSRRPNTSFCFLDIRSPGLGDTAMYLCATSKVERCGKTHGYTFGSGTRLTVV.

Ten or more counts support this clonotype. The V and J genes are TRBV6-4 and TRBJ1-2; no definite D call. This CDR3 is 17 amino acids long. The germline V gene encodes CDR1 MRHNA and CDR2 SNTAGT. V was shortened by 4 bases and J by 4 bases, with 22 bases between the two germline ends. CDR3 in amino acids: CASSGFDSHGKTYGYTF. Here the CDR3 DNA reads TGTGCCAGCAGTGGCTTCGACTCACACGGAAAGACCTATGGCTACACCTTC.

Many counts were recorded for this clonotype. This rearrangement joins TRBV7-8 to TRBJ2-6; TRBD1 is a possible D gene (6 bases). Per the germline V gene, CDR1 is SGHVS and CDR2 is FQNEAQ. The V and J ends lost 5 bases and 1 base respectively, with 30 bases between them. There are 22 residues in the CDR3. The CDR3 DNA reads as TGTGCCAGCAGCCTAACTTCAGGGGCAGGAAGGCTTGACTGGTCTGGGGCCAACGTCCTGACTTTC. This sequence encodes CASSLTSGAGRLDWSGANVLTF.

As to this clonotype: Germline is not matched at one junction end, which may reflect a read error. This rearrangement joins TRBV5-6 to TRBJ2-3, with 9 bases lining up with TRBD2. CDR3 length: 17 amino acids. In germline, CDR1 is SGHDT, CDR2 YYEEEE. The CDR3 sequence: CAGSPERTSVGTDTQYF. The CDR3 region has the DNA TGTGCCGGCAGCCCGGAAAGGACTAGCGTGGGCACGGATACGCAGTATTTT.

This clonotype was seen at least ten times. This chain's CDR3 is CASSFPWPIGTDTQYF. The CDR3 DNA reads TGTGCCAGCAGCTTCCCCTGGCCGATCGGGACGGATACGCAGTATTTT. The chain links TRBV7-9 to TRBJ2-3; D tentatively reads TRBD1 or TRBD2 (5 bases each). The germline V and J ends were trimmed by 3 bases and 6 bases, with 19 bases remaining between them. CDR1 and CDR2 (germline): SEHNR, FQNEAQ (reference sequence). The CDR3 consists of 16 residues.

This chain uses TRBV5-8 with TRBJ1-1, with TRBD1 as a possible D gene (5 bases). This CDR3 has 15 residues. The germline V gene encodes CDR1 SGHTS and CDR2 YDEGEE. V lost 6 bases and J lost 5, with 20 bases in between. The CDR3 is CASNPGTAAGTEAFF. In DNA, the CDR3 is TGTGCCAGCAACCCAGGGACGGCCGCCGGGACTGAAGCTTTCTTT.

This clonotype was seen at least ten times. This rearrangement joins TRBV6-2 or TRBV6-3 to TRBJ1-1; D unresolved. The CDR3 is 17 amino acids. The V end lost 2 bases, the J end lost 1 base, and 17 bases lay between the germline ends. CDR1 is MNHEY and CDR2 is SVGEGT in the germline V gene. The CDR3 loop is CASSYPSVGQRNTEAFF. The CDR3 DNA sequence: TGTGCCAGCAGTTACCCAAGTGTTGGGCAGAGGAACACTGAAGCTTTCTTT.

This clonotype was counted at least ten times. The chain recombines TRBV2 with TRBJ2-6, with a tentative D call TRBD1 (5 bases). The CDR3 contains 15 residues. V dropped 7 bases and J dropped 0 bases, with 10 bases sitting between them. From germline, CDR1 is SNHLY and CDR2 FYNNEI. DNA for the CDR3: TGTGCCAGCATCCAGGGTCTCTCTGGGGCCAACGTCCTGACTTTC. This encodes CASIQGLSGANVLTF.

This clonotype appeared many times. The V and J genes are TRBV24-1 and TRBJ2-5; no firm D call. CDR1 KGHDR and CDR2 SFDVKD come from the germline V gene. The CDR3 spans 13 residues. V lost 3 bases, J lost 5 bases, and 9 bases lay in between. The CDR3 nucleotides are TGTGCCACCAGTGATACATCAGGCGAGACCCAGTACTTC. Translated, it gives CATSDTSGETQYF.

The rearrangement uses TRBV11-2 and TRBJ1-2, with D maybe TRBD1 (5 bases). The V end lost 5 bases, the J end lost 4 bases, and 23 bases lay between the germline ends. Per germline, CDR1 SGHAT and CDR2 FQNNGV. CDR3 length: 17 residues. The CDR3 is CASSKWTTSGKTYGYTF. CDR3 in DNA: TGTGCCAGCAGCAAGTGGACAACAAGCGGAAAGACCTATGGCTACACCTTC.

In its sample, this clonotype was seen many times. The rearrangement links TRBV12-3 or TRBV12-4 to TRBJ2-5; 12 nucleotides align to TRBD2. V lost 5 bases, J lost 2 bases, and 12 bases stayed unmatched. CDR3 size: 18 residues. CDR3 region: CASSPGLAGWATQETQYF. DNA for the CDR3: TGTGCCAGCAGTCCTGGACTAGCGGGATGGGCCACACAAGAGACCCAGTACTTC.

As concerns this clonotype: This may be a read error, as it is one base from a much larger clone. The rearrangement joins TRBV11-2 to TRBJ1-1; 7 bases match TRBD1. The CDR3 is 13 amino acids. Germline V lookup: CDR1 SGHAT, CDR2 FQNNGV. V shed 1 base, J shed 10 bases, and the junction held 6 bases outside the gene matches. CDR3 region: CASSLVSRGGAFF. The DNA for the CDR3 is TGTGCCAGCAGCTTAGTTTCCAGGGGGGGAGCTTTCTTT. Variable domain in full (rest from reference TRBV11-2 and TRBJ1-1): EAGVAQSPRYKIIEKRQSVAFWCNPISGHATLYWYQQILGQGPKLLIQFQNNGVVDDSQLPKDRFSAERLKGVDSTLKIQPAKLEDSAVYLCASSLVSRGGAFFGQGTRLTVV.

This clonotype was seen at least ten times. The gene calls are TRBV6-5 and TRBJ2-3; 11 bases are shared with TRBD2. The CDR3 length is 18 residues. Germline loops: CDR1 MNHEY, CDR2 SVGAGI. The V gene end was trimmed by 1 base and the J gene end by 2 bases; junction bases not matched to a gene: 8. The DNA for the CDR3 is TGTGCCAGCAGTTACTACCCCGGGACTAGCGGAAACACAGATACGCAGTATTTT. Protein product: CASSYYPGTSGNTDTQYF.

As for this clonotype: A much larger clone sits a single nucleotide away, making a read error possible. The V call is TRBV3-1, the J call TRBJ2-2; D is unclear. V was trimmed by 5 bases and J by 9 bases, leaving 28 bases between them. Germline CDR1 is LGHDT and CDR2 is YNNKEL (reference sequence). The CDR3 is 18 amino acids. The CDR3, as DNA: TGTGCCAGCAGCATCCCTGGTCCCATTTCAGGCTTGACCAGGGAGCTGTTTTTT. Translating it yields CASSIPGPISGLTRELFF.

The gene calls are TRBV20-1 and TRBJ1-1, with D tentatively TRBD1 (5 bases). V was shortened by 4 bases and J by 6 bases, with 18 bases between the two germline ends. The germline V gene encodes CDR1 DFQATT and CDR2 SNEGSKA (reference sequence). This CDR3 is built from 14 residues. CDR3 sequence (DNA): TGCAGTGCTAAAGATCTAGGGGCGATCGCTGAAGCTTTCTTT. Its translation: CSAKDLGAIAEAFF.

The chain recombines TRBV5-6 with TRBJ2-3; tentatively, D is TRBD1 (6 bases). The CDR3 consists of 15 residues. Germline CDR1 and CDR2: SGHDT and YYEEEE. The germline V and J ends were trimmed by 0 bases and 5 bases, with 13 bases remaining between them. The CDR3 loop reads CASSLVQGMGDTQYF. For the CDR3, the DNA is TGTGCCAGCAGCTTGGTACAGGGAATGGGAGATACGCAGTATTTT.

This clonotype was detected ten times or more. The V gene is TRBV7-3, the J gene TRBJ2-5, with 9 positions matching TRBD1. V dropped 2 bases and J dropped 5; count of bases not matched to a gene: 3. CDR1 and CDR2 (germline): SGHTA, FQGTGA. The CDR3 length is 14 residues. In DNA form, the CDR3 reads TGTGCCAGCAGCTTAGCCGGACAGGGGGAGACCCAGTACTTC. Translation: CASSLAGQGETQYF.

On this clonotype: This may be a read error, as it is one base from a much larger clone. The genes are TRBV12-3 or TRBV12-4 and TRBJ2-2; D is undetermined. The CDR3 is made up of 15 amino acids. The CDR3 region is CASSRRFANTEELFF. For the CDR3, the DNA is TGTGCCAGCAGCAGACGGTTCGCGAACACCGAGGAGCTGTTTTTT.